This TCR beta chain was found in a study of spatial heterogeneity in lung cancer. Time point specified: sample taken at primary tumor resection. In TCRdb, the 5' RACE reads were re-called with MiXCR into one record per CDR3 protein. The table lists about 92,000 distinct CDR3 sequences, 10% to 15% of them singletons. Sequencing was performed on PBMCs, taken at surgery. The origin of this receptor is a male donor with early-stage non-small cell lung cancer.

The CDR3 protein is CASSLSFGGNTGELFF. CDR3 nucleotide sequence: TGTGCCAGCAGCTTATCGTTCGGGGGGAACACCGGGGAGCTGTTTTTT. The chain links TRBV7-2 to TRBJ2-2; a possible D gene is TRBD2 (6 bases). The CDR3 consists of 16 residues. Germline V gene lookup returns CDR1 SGHTA and CDR2 FQGNSA. The germline V and J ends were trimmed by 2 bases and 1 base, with 11 bases remaining between them.